This TCR beta chain was obtained from a study of shared clonotypes between healthy human individuals. Clones were sequenced by immunoSEQ multiplex PCR, and TCRdb holds only the in-frame ones, with some missing. The sample has fewer than 800,000 clones, 92% seen once. Positively selected for CCR7, the CD45RO-negative cells used as naive CD8 cells excluded terminally differentiated effector memory CD45RA+ cells. Donors, without exception, were Caucasian adults residing in Nashville, Tennessee. The ends were cut back, 1 base at V and 9 bases at J, with 10 bases in the middle. CDR1 and CDR2 from the germline V gene are MGHRA and YSYEKL. This CDR3 contains 13 residues. Study-level findings and limits: As a rule, naive subsets had a larger estimated richness than memory subsets. Four donors had 5% to 6.5% of their naive CD4 clonotypes in common.

In regard to this clone: The antigen is undetermined. Other DNA sequences from this sample encode an identical CDR3 as well.

The chain links TRBV4-1 to TRBJ2-1; no reliable D call. The TCR comes from a man younger than 40 in good health. Sequencing was performed on naive CD8+ T cells sorted from blood. The CDR3 DNA reads as TGCGCCAGCAGCCAAGGGGGTGTTTCTGAGCAGTTCTTC. It translates to CASSQGGVSEQFF.